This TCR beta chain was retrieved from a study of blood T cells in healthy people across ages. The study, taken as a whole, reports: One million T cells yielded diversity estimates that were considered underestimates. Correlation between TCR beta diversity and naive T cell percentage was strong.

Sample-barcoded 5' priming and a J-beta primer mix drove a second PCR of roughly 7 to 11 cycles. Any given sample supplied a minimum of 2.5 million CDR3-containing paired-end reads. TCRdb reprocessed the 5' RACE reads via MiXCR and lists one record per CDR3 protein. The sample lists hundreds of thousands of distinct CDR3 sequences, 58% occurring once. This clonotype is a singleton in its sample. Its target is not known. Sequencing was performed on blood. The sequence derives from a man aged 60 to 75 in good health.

CDR3 sequence (DNA): TGCAGTGCTAAACAGGGGGCTCAGAGTTCACCCCTCCACTTT. Translating it yields CSAKQGAQSSPLHF. The V call is TRBV20-1, the J call TRBJ1-6, with 9 nucleotides matching TRBD1. J gave up 9 bases and V 4 bases, and 7 bases lay outside the gene matches. The length of the CDR3 is 14 residues. Germline assignment: CDR1 DFQATT and CDR2 SNEGSKA (reference sequence).